The 18 T cell receptor beta chains in this list originate from one sample, sequenced in a study of T cells in Graves' hyperthyroidism and ophthalmopathy. RNA transcripts gave rise to amplified TCR beta CDR3 regions. HTBI primers were the set used in a first-round RT-PCR of the TCR CDR3. TCRdb re-derived calls from the multiplex PCR reads in MiXCR, one entry per CDR3 protein. The sample lists a few hundred thousand distinct CDR3 sequences; about 15% were seen once. Material for sequencing was blood. These receptor sequences come from a woman aged 25-40 years with Graves' hyperthyroidism that later progressed to Graves' ophthalmopathy.

The chain links TRBV20-1 to TRBJ2-7; the D call may be TRBD1 or TRBD2 (5 bases each). The CDR3 consists of 18 residues. V lost 0 bases to trimming and J lost 2 bases, with 23 bases between them. The germline CDR1 and CDR2 sequences are DFQATT and SNEGSKA (reference sequence). The CDR3 DNA follows: TGCAGTGCTAGAGATGACCTCGGGACGAAGGGTCGCGCCTACGAGCAGTACTTC. Its protein product is CSARDDLGTKGRAYEQYF.

This clonotype was found many times. CDR3 nucleotides: TGCAGTGCTAGAGATGTAGGCGGAACCAAAGAGACCCAGTACTTC. The encoded protein is CSARDVGGTKETQYF. The gene calls are TRBV20-1 and TRBJ2-5; D is undetermined. The CDR3 consists of 15 residues. V was clipped by 0 bases and J by 3 bases, with 14 bases between them. Germline V gives CDR1 DFQATT, CDR2 SNEGSKA (reference sequence).

This clonotype was recorded at least ten times. The chain recombines TRBV20-1 with TRBJ2-7, with 10 bases identical to TRBD2. Germline V gene sequence: CDR1 DFQATT, CDR2 SNEGSKA (reference sequence). The CDR3 contains 15 residues. Trimming at V came to 0 bases and at J to 4 bases, leaving 6 bases not matched to a gene. CDR3 residues: CSARDEREGGYEQYF. The DNA of the CDR3 is TGCAGTGCTAGAGATGAGCGGGAGGGGGGGTACGAGCAGTACTTC.

This clonotype has at least ten counts. V and J are TRBV4-3 and TRBJ2-1; possibly TRBD2 for D (5 bases). The germline gives CDR1 LGHNA, CDR2 YSLEER. The length of the CDR3 is 13 residues. V was trimmed by 8 bases and J by 3 bases, leaving 11 bases between them. The CDR3: CASSYDYYNEQFF. The CDR3 nucleotides are TGCGCCAGCTCATACGACTACTACAATGAGCAGTTCTTC.

This clonotype was detected ten times or more. The genes are TRBV28 and TRBJ2-1; 13 nucleotides line up with TRBD2. Per the germline V gene, CDR1 is MDHEN and CDR2 is SYDVKM. The CDR3 sequence is 16 residues long. Unmatched junction bases numbered 12, after V lost 6 bases and J lost 10 bases. This chain's CDR3 is CASRITTSGRPWEQFF. The CDR3 DNA is TGTGCCAGCAGGATCACGACTAGCGGGAGGCCCTGGGAGCAGTTCTTC.

This clonotype was found a few times. The chain has TRBV20-1 and TRBJ1-4; D is perhaps TRBD1 (6 bases). This CDR3 comprises 14 residues. Germline values: CDR1 DFQATT, CDR2 SNEGSKA (reference sequence). Trimming removed 0 bases at V and 8 bases at J, with 13 bases between. Here the CDR3 DNA reads TGCAGTGCTAGAGAGGTAGCCCAGGGGGAAAAACTGTTTTTT. Protein: CSAREVAQGEKLFF.

There are many counts of this clonotype. The chain joins TRBV11-2 to TRBJ2-7, with a weak D call TRBD2 (6 bases). The germline CDR1 and CDR2 sequences are SGHAT and FQNNGV. The CDR3 extends over 11 amino acids. V gave up 5 bases and J gave up 7 bases, with 9 bases separating them. CDR3 sequence reads: CASSAGLEQYF. The DNA of the CDR3 is TGTGCCAGCAGCGCGGGACTGGAGCAGTACTTC.

The gene calls are TRBV9 and TRBJ2-2, with 7 bases matching TRBD1. The V gene end was trimmed by 4 bases and the J gene end by 10 bases; junction bases not matched to a gene: 4. Germline V CDR1 and CDR2: SGDLS, YYNGEE. The CDR3 has 12 residues. The CDR3 sequence is CASSYGQEELFF. DNA of the CDR3: TGTGCCAGCAGCTATGGACAGGAGGAGCTGTTTTTT.

The chain couples TRBV5-4 to TRBJ1-2; D is perhaps TRBD1 (5 bases). The CDR3 spans 13 residues. Germline values: CDR1 SGHNT, CDR2 YYREEE (reference sequence). Trimming cost V 5 bases and J 5 bases, with 13 bases left between them. CDR3 DNA sequence: TGTGCCAGCAGTCGGGACGGATTTTATGGCTACACCTTC. Translated, it gives CASSRDGFYGYTF.

Concerning this clonotype: Since a much larger clone is just one base distant, this may be a read error. The chain recombines TRBV2 with TRBJ2-1; D is possibly TRBD2 (6 bases). The CDR3 covers 11 residues. Germline assignment: CDR1 SNHLY and CDR2 FYNNEI. The CDR3 sequence: CAGGVYNEQFF. CDR3 nucleotide sequence: TGTGCTGGAGGGGTCTACAATGAGCAGTTCTTC.

At least ten counts were recorded for this clonotype. CDR3 DNA: TGTGCCAGCAGCATCCCGCCCGGGAACTATGGCTACACCTTC. This sequence encodes CASSIPPGNYGYTF. This chain connects TRBV7-2 to TRBJ1-2, with D uncertain. Trimming pared 5 bases from V and 2 bases from J, leaving 12 bases between. The CDR3 consists of 14 residues. The germline V gene has CDR1 SGHTA and CDR2 FQGNSA.

This clonotype has at least ten counts. The chain is built from TRBV7-9 and TRBJ1-6, with a tentative D call TRBD1 (5 bases). The germline V gene encodes CDR1 SEHNR and CDR2 FQNEAQ (reference sequence). The CDR3 sequence is 14 residues long. The germline V and J ends were trimmed by 1 base and 8 bases, with 9 bases remaining between them. In DNA, the CDR3 is TGTGCCAGCAGCTTAGTAGGGGAGGATTCACCCCTCCACTTT. Translating it yields CASSLVGEDSPLHF.

This clonotype was detected ten times or more. This chain uses TRBV7-9 with TRBJ2-3, with TRBD2 matching 8 bases. CDR1 is SEHNR and CDR2 is FQNEAQ in the germline V gene (reference sequence). Trimming at V came to 6 bases and at J to 6 bases, leaving 5 bases not matched to a gene. There are 13 residues in the CDR3. The CDR3 coding sequence is TGTGCCAGCAGAGCGGGAGCTGGGGATACGCAGTATTTT. Amino acid sequence: CASRAGAGDTQYF.

The chain uses TRBV25-1 and TRBJ1-3; D is uncertain. Germline loops: CDR1 MGHDK, CDR2 SYGVNS. This CDR3 contains 12 residues. Trimming removed 6 bases at V and 3 bases at J, with 6 bases between. CDR3 sequence: CASSKVGNTIYF. The CDR3 bases are TGTGCCAGCAGCAAGGTTGGAAACACCATATATTTT.

To note about this clonotype: Because the CDR3 is missing its conserved closing phenylalanine or tryptophan, this is likely a read error. The chain is built from TRBV7-9 and TRBJ2-7; 7 bases agree with TRBD2. The germline V gene encodes CDR1 SEHNR and CDR2 FQNEAQ (reference sequence). CDR3 length: 13 residues. Trimming took 5 bases from V and 0 from J; bases not matched to a gene: 1. CDR3 sequence: CASSPSGSYEQYL. CDR3 coding DNA: TGTGCCAGCAGCCCTAGCGGCTCCTACGAGCAGTACCTC.

This clonotype was seen ten or more times. CDR3: CATSDSTSGSYEQFF. CDR3 bases: TGTGCCACCAGTGATTCCACTAGCGGGAGCTATGAGCAGTTCTTC. The rearrangement uses TRBV24-1 and TRBJ2-1; 11 nucleotides match TRBD2. Trimming cost V 2 bases and J 8 bases; bases outside gene matches: 4. The CDR3 extends over 15 amino acids. Germline CDR1 is KGHDR and CDR2 is SFDVKD.

This clonotype was observed at least ten times. The chain is built from TRBV6-1 and TRBJ2-7; 11 nucleotides align to TRBD1. The length of the CDR3 is 14 residues. The V gene's germline CDR1 is MNHNS and CDR2 SASEGT. J was trimmed by 4 bases and V by 7 bases; bases with no gene match: 6. The CDR3 DNA reads TGTGCCAGCAAAGGTGGACAGGGGGCATACGAGCAGTACTTC. It encodes CASKGGQGAYEQYF.

This chain joins TRBV7-9 and TRBJ2-3, with D tentatively TRBD1 (5 bases). The CDR3 contains 14 residues. Trimming shortened V by 5 bases and J by 3 bases, and 12 bases separated the two germline ends. The germline V gene encodes CDR1 SEHNR and CDR2 FQNEAQ (reference sequence). The CDR3 nucleotides are TGTGCCAGCAGCCAGTTAGACAGAACAGATACGCAGTATTTT. Translating gives CASSQLDRTDTQYF.